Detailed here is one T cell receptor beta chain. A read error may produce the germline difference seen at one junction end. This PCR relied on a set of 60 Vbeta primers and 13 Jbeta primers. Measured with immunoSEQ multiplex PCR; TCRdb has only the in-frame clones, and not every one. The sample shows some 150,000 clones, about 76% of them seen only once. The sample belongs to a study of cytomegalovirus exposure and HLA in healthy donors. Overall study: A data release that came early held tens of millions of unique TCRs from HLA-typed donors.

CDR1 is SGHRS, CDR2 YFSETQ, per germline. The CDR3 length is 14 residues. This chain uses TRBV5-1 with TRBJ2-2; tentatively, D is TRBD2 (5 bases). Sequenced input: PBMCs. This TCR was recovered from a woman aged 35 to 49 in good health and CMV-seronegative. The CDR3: CVSGGGDNTGELFF. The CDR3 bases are TGCGTCAGCGGAGGTGGGGATAACACCGGGGAGCTGTTTTTT.